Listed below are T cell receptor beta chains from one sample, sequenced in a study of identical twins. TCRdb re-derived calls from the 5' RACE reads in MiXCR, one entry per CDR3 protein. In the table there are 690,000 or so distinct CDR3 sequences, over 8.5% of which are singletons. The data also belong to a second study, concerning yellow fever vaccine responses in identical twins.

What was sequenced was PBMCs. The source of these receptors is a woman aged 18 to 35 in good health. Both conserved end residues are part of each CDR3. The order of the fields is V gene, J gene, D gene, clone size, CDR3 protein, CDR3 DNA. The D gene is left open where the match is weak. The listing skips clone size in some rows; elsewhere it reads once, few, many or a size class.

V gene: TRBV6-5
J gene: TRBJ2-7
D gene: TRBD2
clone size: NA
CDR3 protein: CASSYSNPILAGGPGEQYF
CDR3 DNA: TGTGCCAGCAGTTACTCTAACCCTATACTAGCGGGAGGGCCGGGTGAGCAGTACTTC

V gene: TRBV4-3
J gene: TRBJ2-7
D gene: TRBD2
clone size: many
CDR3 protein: CASSSRRGVGEQYF
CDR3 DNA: TGCGCCAGCAGCTCTAGGCGGGGGGTTGGGGAGCAGTACTTC

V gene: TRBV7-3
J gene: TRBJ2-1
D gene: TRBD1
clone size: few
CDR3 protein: CASSPDRVGNEQFF
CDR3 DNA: TGTGCCAGCAGTCCGGACAGGGTGGGCAATGAGCAGTTCTTC

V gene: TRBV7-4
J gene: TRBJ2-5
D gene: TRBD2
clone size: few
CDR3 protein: CASSSGLAGGKTQETQYF
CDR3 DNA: TGTGCCAGCAGCTCAGGACTAGCGGGAGGTAAAACCCAAGAGACCCAGTACTTC

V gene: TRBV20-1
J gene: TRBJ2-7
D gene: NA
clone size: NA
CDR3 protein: CSARMTGSYEQYF
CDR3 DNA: TGCAGTGCTAGGATGACAGGTTCCTACGAGCAGTACTTC

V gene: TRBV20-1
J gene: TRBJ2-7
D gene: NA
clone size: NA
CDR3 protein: CSARDPGALAILEQYF
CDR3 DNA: TGCAGTGCTAGAGATCCAGGGGCCCTCGCTATTTTGGAGCAGTACTTC

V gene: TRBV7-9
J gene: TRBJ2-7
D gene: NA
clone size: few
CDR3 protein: CASSLFGGGLVGEQYF
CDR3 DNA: TGTGCCAGCAGCTTATTTGGGGGCGGACTTGTTGGCGAGCAGTACTTC

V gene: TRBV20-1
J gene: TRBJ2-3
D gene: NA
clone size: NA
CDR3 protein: CSAFGGFTDTQYF
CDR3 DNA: TGCAGTGCTTTTGGGGGGTTCACAGATACGCAGTATTTT

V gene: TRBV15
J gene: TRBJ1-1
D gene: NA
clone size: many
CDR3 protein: CATSRVPWRNTEAFF
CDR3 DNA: TGTGCCACCAGCAGAGTCCCGTGGAGGAACACTGAAGCTTTCTTT

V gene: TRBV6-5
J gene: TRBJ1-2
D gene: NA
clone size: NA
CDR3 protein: CASSYSWGTNGYTF
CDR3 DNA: TGTGCCAGCAGTTACTCGTGGGGCACAAATGGCTACACCTTC

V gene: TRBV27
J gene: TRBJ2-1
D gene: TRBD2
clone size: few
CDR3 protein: CASSPSGTSFNEQFF
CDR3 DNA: TGTGCCAGCAGTCCCTCCGGGACTAGTTTCAATGAGCAGTTCTTC

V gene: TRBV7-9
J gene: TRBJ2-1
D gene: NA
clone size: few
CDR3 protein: CASSPRRQVYNEQFF
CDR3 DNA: TGTGCCAGCAGCCCTAGAAGACAGGTTTACAATGAGCAGTTCTTC

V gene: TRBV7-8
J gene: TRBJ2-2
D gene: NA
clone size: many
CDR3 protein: CASSPGTWAGELFF
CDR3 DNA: TGTGCCAGCAGCCCCGGTACCTGGGCCGGGGAGCTGTTTTTT

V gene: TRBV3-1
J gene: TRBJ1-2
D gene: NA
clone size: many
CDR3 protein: CASSQAGTFYGYTF
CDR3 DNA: TGTGCCAGCAGCCAAGCCGGGACTTTCTATGGCTACACCTTC

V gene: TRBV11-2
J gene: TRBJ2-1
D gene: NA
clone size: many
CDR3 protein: CASSLDLGSSYNEQFF
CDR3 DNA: TGTGCCAGCAGCTTAGATCTCGGGAGCTCCTACAATGAGCAGTTCTTC

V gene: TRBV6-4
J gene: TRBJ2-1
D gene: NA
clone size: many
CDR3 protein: CASSAQGEDEQFF
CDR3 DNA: TGTGCCAGCAGCGCTCAGGGGGAGGATGAGCAGTTCTTC

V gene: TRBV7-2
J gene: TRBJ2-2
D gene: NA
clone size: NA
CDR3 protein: CASSINSFGLASGELFF
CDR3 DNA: TGTGCCAGCAGCATAAATAGCTTTGGGCTAGCATCCGGGGAGCTGTTTTTT

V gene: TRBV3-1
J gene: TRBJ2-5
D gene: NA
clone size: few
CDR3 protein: CASSQAGQKETQYF
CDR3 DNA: TGTGCCAGCAGCCAAGCCGGACAGAAGGAGACCCAGTACTTC

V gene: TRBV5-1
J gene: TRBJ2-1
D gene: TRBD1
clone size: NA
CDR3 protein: CASSLRTGGENNEQFF
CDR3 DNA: TGCGCCAGCAGCCTCCGGACAGGGGGAGAGAACAATGAGCAGTTCTTC

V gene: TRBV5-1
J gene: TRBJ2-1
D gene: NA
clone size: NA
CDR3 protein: CASSLEMPGLGSYNEQFF
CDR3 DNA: TGCGCCAGCAGCTTGGAAATGCCGGGACTGGGCTCCTACAATGAGCAGTTCTTC

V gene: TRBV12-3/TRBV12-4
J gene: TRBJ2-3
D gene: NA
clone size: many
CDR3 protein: CASSLAQDYLRYF
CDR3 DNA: TGTGCCAGCAGTTTAGCGCAGGACTACCTAAGGTATTTT

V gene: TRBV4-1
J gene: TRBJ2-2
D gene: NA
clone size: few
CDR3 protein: CASSQEAARHTGELFF
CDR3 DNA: TGCGCCAGCAGCCAAGAGGCGGCCAGACACACCGGGGAGCTGTTTTTT

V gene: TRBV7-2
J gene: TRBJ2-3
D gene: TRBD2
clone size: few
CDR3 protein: CASSLALAGVSTDTQYF
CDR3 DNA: TGTGCCAGCAGCTTAGCGCTAGCGGGAGTATCCACAGATACGCAGTATTTT

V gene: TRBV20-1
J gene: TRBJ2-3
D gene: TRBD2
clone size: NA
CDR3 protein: CSATGLAGDLPRKDTQYF
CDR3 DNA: TGCAGTGCAACGGGACTAGCGGGAGATCTCCCAAGGAAAGATACGCAGTATTTT

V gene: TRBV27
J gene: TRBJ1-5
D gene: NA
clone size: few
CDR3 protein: CASTTGGGEQPQHF
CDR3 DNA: TGTGCCAGCACAACCGGAGGAGGGGAACAGCCCCAGCATTTT

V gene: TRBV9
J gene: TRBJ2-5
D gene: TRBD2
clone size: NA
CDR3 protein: CASSVGNSGGAQETQYF
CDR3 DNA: TGTGCCAGCAGCGTAGGGAATAGCGGGGGGGCCCAAGAGACCCAGTACTTC

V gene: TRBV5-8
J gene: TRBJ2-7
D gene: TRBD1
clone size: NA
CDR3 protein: CASSNRDRGPYEQYF
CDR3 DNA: TGTGCCAGCAGCAACCGGGACAGGGGGCCCTACGAGCAGTACTTC

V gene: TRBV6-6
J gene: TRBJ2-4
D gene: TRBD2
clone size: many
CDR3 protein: CASSTPFRGQREGIRSAKNIQYF
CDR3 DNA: TGTGCCAGCAGTACCCCATTCAGGGGCCAGCGGGAGGGAATTAGGTCAGCCAAAAACATTCAGTACTTC

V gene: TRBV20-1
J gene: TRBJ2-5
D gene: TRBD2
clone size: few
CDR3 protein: CSAEFLAVQETQYF
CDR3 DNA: TGCAGTGCTGAGTTCCTAGCGGTACAAGAGACCCAGTACTTC

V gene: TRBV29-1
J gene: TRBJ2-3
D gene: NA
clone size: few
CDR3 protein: CSVEFRGLGTDTQYF
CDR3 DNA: TGCAGCGTTGAATTTCGGGGCCTGGGAACAGATACGCAGTATTTT

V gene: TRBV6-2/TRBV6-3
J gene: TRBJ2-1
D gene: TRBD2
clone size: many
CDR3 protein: CASSYGGLAVGLFF
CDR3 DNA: TGTGCCAGCAGTTACGGAGGACTAGCGGTCGGTCTGTTCTTC

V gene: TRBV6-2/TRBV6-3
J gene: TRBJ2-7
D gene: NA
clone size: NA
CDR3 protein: CASSYSNSRHSYEQYF
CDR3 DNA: TGTGCCAGCAGTTACTCCAACAGCCGTCATTCCTACGAGCAGTACTTC

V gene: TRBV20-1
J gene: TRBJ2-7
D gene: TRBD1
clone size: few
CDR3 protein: CSADSGGRSYEQYF
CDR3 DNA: TGCAGTGCTGACTCAGGGGGCAGGTCCTACGAGCAGTACTTC

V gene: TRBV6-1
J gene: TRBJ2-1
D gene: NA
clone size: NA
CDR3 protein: CASIRGAGGLLLNEQFF
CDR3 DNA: TGTGCCAGCATCAGGGGGGCGGGAGGTCTCCTTTTGAATGAGCAGTTCTTC

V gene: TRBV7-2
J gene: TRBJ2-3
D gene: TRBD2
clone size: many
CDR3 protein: CASSLLLAGDRDTQYF
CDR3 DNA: TGTGCCAGCAGCTTATTACTAGCGGGAGATAGGGATACGCAGTATTTT

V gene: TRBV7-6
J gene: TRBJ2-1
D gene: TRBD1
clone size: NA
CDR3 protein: CASSLTGGDSDEQFF
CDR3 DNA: TGTGCCAGCAGCTTAACAGGGGGCGATTCAGATGAGCAGTTCTTC

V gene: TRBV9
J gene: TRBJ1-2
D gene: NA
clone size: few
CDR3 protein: CASSPRGHGYTF
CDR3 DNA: TGTGCCAGCAGCCCGAGGGGTCACGGCTACACCTTC

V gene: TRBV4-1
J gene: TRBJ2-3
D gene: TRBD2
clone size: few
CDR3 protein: CASSQGVRLAETDTQYF
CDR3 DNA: TGCGCCAGCAGCCAAGGGGTGAGGCTAGCGGAAACAGATACGCAGTATTTT

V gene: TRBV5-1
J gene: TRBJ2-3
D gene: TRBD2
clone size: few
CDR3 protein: CASSLFASGEHTDTQYF
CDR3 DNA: TGCGCCAGCAGCTTGTTCGCTAGCGGGGAACACACAGATACGCAGTATTTT

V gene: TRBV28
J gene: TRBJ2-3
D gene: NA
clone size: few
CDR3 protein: CASRTQKGLRDGDTQYF
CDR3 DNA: TGTGCCAGCAGAACACAGAAGGGACTCAGGGACGGAGATACGCAGTATTTT

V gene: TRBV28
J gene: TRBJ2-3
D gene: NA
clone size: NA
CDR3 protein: CASSLRAGLRLDTQYF
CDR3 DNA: TGTGCCAGCAGTTTAAGAGCAGGCCTCAGGTTAGATACGCAGTATTTT

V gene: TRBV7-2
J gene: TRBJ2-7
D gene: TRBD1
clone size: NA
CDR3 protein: CASSLGDRERSYEQYF
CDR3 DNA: TGTGCCAGCAGCTTAGGAGACAGGGAACGCTCCTACGAGCAGTACTTC

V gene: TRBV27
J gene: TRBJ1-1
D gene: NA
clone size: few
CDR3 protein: CATERGTEAFF
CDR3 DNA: TGTGCCACGGAACGAGGAACTGAAGCTTTCTTT

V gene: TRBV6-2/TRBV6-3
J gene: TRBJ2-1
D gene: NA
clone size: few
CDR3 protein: CASSLAPGAYNEQFF
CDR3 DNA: TGTGCCAGCAGCCTTGCACCTGGGGCCTACAATGAGCAGTTCTTC

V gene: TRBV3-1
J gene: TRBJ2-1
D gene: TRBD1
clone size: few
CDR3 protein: CASSQRDRARNEQFF
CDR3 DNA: TGTGCCAGCAGCCAGCGGGACAGGGCGAGAAATGAGCAGTTCTTC

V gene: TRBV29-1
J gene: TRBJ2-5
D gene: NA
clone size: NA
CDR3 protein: CSVPGGPHQETQYF
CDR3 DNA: TGCAGCGTACCAGGGGGGCCCCACCAAGAGACCCAGTACTTC

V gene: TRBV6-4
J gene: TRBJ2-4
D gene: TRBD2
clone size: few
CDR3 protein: CASSVLAGGQNIQYF
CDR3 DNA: TGTGCCAGCAGTGTCCTAGCGGGAGGTCAAAACATTCAGTACTTC

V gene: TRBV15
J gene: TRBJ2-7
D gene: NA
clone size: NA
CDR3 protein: CATSREGNYEQYF
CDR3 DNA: TGTGCCACCAGCAGAGAGGGAAACTACGAGCAGTACTTC

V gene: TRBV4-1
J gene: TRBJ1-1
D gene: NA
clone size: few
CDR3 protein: CASQRLAENTEAFF
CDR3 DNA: TGCGCCAGCCAAAGACTCGCCGAGAACACTGAAGCTTTCTTT

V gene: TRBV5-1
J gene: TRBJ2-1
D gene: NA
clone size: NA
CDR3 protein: CASSLPQYNEQFF
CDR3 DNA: TGCGCCAGCAGCTTGCCTCAGTACAATGAGCAGTTCTTC

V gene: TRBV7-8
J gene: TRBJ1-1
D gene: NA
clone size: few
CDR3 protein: CASSLDHTDNTEAFF
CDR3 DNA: TGTGCCAGCAGCTTAGATCACACAGACAACACTGAAGCTTTCTTT

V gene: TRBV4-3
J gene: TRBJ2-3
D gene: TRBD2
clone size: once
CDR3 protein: CASSPAGLAGRDTQYF
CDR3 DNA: TGCGCCAGCAGCCCAGCGGGACTAGCGGGGCGGGATACGCAGTATTTT

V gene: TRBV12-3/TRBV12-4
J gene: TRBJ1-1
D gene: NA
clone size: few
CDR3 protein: CASSLGQTKAFF
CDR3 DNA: TGTGCCAGCAGTTTAGGGCAGACAAAAGCTTTCTTT

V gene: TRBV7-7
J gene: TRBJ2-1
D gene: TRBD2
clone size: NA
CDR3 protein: CASSRWSSGDNEQFF
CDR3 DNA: TGTGCTAGCAGCCGTTGGTCTAGCGGGGACAATGAGCAGTTCTTC

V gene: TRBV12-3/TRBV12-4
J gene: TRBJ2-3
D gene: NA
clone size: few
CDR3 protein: CASTTLGTDTQYF
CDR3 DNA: TGTGCCAGCACTACCTTGGGAACAGATACGCAGTATTTT

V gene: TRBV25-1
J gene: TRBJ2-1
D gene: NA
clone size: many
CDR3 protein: CASSDLATEQFF
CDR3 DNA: TGTGCCAGCAGTGACCTAGCCACTGAGCAGTTCTTC